The next 18 T cell receptor beta chains were all read from a single sample in a study of blood T cell repertoires in COVID-19. The table came from immunoSEQ multiplex PCR; TCRdb's copy has only in-frame clones and leaves some out. The sample carries some 140,000 clones, just under 85% recorded once. Sequenced sample: peripheral blood. The source is a woman aged 60 to 75 with acute or convalescent COVID-19.

The chain is built from TRBV10-2 and TRBJ2-6; 8 bases match TRBD1. V was clipped by 2 bases and J by 4 bases; unmatched bases: 7. This CDR3 contains 17 residues. CDR1 is WSHSY, CDR2 SAAADI, per germline. CDR3 region: CASSERQGAKGANVLTF. In DNA form, the CDR3 reads TGCGCCAGCAGTGAGAGGCAGGGGGCGAAAGGGGCCAACGTCCTGACTTTC.

The chain is built from TRBV9 and TRBJ1-6; D gene ambiguous. Trimming left V 4 bases short and J 3 bases short, with 5 bases between. Germline loops: CDR1 SGDLS, CDR2 YYNGEE. The CDR3 loop spans 13 amino acids. This CDR3 reads CASSPYYNSPLHF. CDR3 bases: TGTGCCAGCAGCCCCTACTATAATTCACCCCTCCACTTT.

J is TRBJ2-1 and V is TRBV4-2; 10 bases map to TRBD2. The CDR3 totals 17 residues. V shed 2 bases and J 4 bases; nucleotides not matched to a gene: 8. Per the germline V gene, CDR1 is LGHNA and CDR2 is YNFKEQ. The CDR3 coding sequence is TGTGCCAGCAGCCAATGGAGAACTAGCGGGGCTTACAATGAGCAGTTCTTC. Translating it yields CASSQWRTSGAYNEQFF.

This clone was seen ten or more times. The rearrangement joins TRBV5-1 to TRBJ1-2; D call uncertain. Deletions cut 0 bases from V and 8 bases from J, with 17 bases between. The CDR3 sequence is 15 residues long. The germline V gene encodes CDR1 SGHRS and CDR2 YFSETQ. CDR3 amino acids: CASSLAGDKASGYTF. The CDR3 nucleotides read TGCGCCAGCAGCTTGGCCGGAGACAAAGCTAGCGGCTACACCTTC. Full variable domain (rest looked up from reference TRBV5-1 and TRBJ1-2): KAGVTQTPRYLIKTRGQQVTLSCSPISGHRSVSWYQQTPGQGLQFLFEYFSETQRNKGNFPGRFSGRQFSNSRSEMNVSTLELGDSALYLCASSLAGDKASGYTFGSGTRLTVV.

The genes are TRBV10-3 and TRBJ1-1, with D possibly being TRBD1 (6 bases). From germline, CDR1 is ENHRY and CDR2 SYGVKD. Trimming removed 9 bases from V and 8 bases from J, with 13 bases in between. CDR3 length equals 11 residues. The CDR3 is CAMRETGEAFF. As DNA, the CDR3 is TGTGCCATGCGGGAGACAGGCGAAGCTTTCTTT.

This clone appeared a few times. This chain uses TRBV2 with TRBJ2-6, with 7 bases aligning to TRBD1. The trim removed 10 bases at V and 0 bases at J, leaving 3 bases unmatched. The germline V gene encodes CDR1 SNHLY and CDR2 FYNNEI. The CDR3 loop spans 14 amino acids. This chain's CDR3 is CATQGDSGANVLTF. CDR3 in DNA: TGTGCCACCCAGGGGGACTCTGGGGCCAACGTCCTGACTTTC. Full variable domain (missing parts from reference TRBV2 and TRBJ2-6): EPEVTQTPSHQVTQMGQEVILRCVPISNHLYFYWYRQILGQKVEFLVSFYNNEISEKSEIFDDQFSVERPDGSNFTLKIRSTKLEDSAMYFCATQGDSGANVLTFGAGSRLTVL.

This chain links TRBV29-1 with TRBJ2-7, with D uncertain. From germline, CDR1 is SQVTM and CDR2 ANQGSEA. The germline V and J ends were trimmed by 1 base and 2 bases, with 6 bases remaining between them. The CDR3 spans 12 residues. The CDR3 spells CSVEAQTYEQYF. Written as DNA, the CDR3 is TGCAGCGTTGAAGCGCAGACCTACGAGCAGTACTTC.

By frequency in the sample, this clone is medium-sized (0.01 to 0.1%). V and J are TRBV6-6 and TRBJ2-3; D uncertain. The germline CDR1 and CDR2 sequences are MNHNY and SVGAGI (reference sequence). V lost 5 bases, J lost 3 bases, and 6 bases lay in between. The CDR3 has 12 amino acids. The CDR3 sequence is CASSLETDTQYF. CDR3 coding DNA: TGTGCCAGCAGTCTGGAGACAGATACGCAGTATTTT.

This clone occurred once. The V gene is TRBV18, the J gene TRBJ1-1; D is unclear. The V end lost 4 bases, the J end lost 2 bases, and 11 bases lay between the germline ends. The length of the CDR3 is 14 residues. CDR1 and CDR2 (germline): KGHSH, LQKENI. CDR3 coding DNA: TGTGCCAGCTCACTGGCGGGTTCCAACACTGAAGCTTTCTTT. This sequence encodes CASSLAGSNTEAFF.

The chain has TRBV3-1 (or the pseudogene TRBV3-2) and TRBJ1-2; 7 nucleotides agree with TRBD1. Germline CDR1 LGHDT, CDR2 YNNKEL (reference sequence). This CDR3 region has 16 residues. The junction had 11 bases not matched to a gene; V was cut back by 0 bases and J by 7 bases. CDR3 sequence (DNA): TGTGCCAGCAGCCAAGAAGGGGGCAAGGTGGCGAGTGGCTACACCTTC. Its translation is CASSQEGGKVASGYTF.

The chain uses TRBV5-1 and TRBJ2-1, with 11 bases identical to TRBD2. The germline gives CDR1 SGHRS, CDR2 YFSETQ. The CDR3 is 16 residues long. The J segment lost 5 bases and the V segment lost 2 bases, leaving 6 bases of the junction unmatched. This CDR3 is CASSFLAGGTNNEQFF. The CDR3 DNA reads as TGCGCCAGCAGCTTCCTAGCGGGGGGAACAAACAATGAGCAGTTCTTC.

This rearrangement joins TRBV19 to TRBJ1-4; 8 bases map to TRBD1. The ends lost 6 bases at V and 7 bases at J; junction bases unmatched: 10. Germline-derived CDR1 and CDR2 are LNHDA and SQIVND (reference sequence). This CDR3 region has 15 residues. DNA for the CDR3: TGTGCCAGTAGCCCCCTGGGTCAGGGGGCTGAAAAACTGTTTTTT. It is translated as CASSPLGQGAEKLFF.

CDR3 nucleotide sequence: TGCAGCGTTGGCCGGGACAAAAACATTCAGTACTTC. This translates into CSVGRDKNIQYF. The rearrangement uses TRBV29-1 and TRBJ2-4; D might be TRBD2 (5 bases). Germline CDR1 reads SQVTM; CDR2 reads ANQGSEA. The V end was cut by 4 bases, the J end by 3 bases, with 7 bases between. The CDR3 spans 12 residues. Full variable domain (missing parts from reference TRBV29-1 and TRBJ2-4): SAVISQKPSRDICQRGTSLTIQCQVDSQVTMMFWYRQQPGQSLTLIATANQGSEATYESGFVIDKFPISRPNLTFSTLTVSNMSPEDSSIYLCSVGRDKNIQYFGAGTRLSVL.

The chain has TRBV9 and TRBJ1-2; D is possibly TRBD1 (5 bases). The CDR3 loop spans 14 amino acids. Per the germline V gene, CDR1 is SGDLS and CDR2 is YYNGEE. Trimming stripped 2 bases from V and 2 bases from J, with 10 bases between. CDR3 sequence: CASSVIPGNYGYTF. CDR3 DNA sequence: TGTGCCAGCAGCGTCATCCCAGGGAACTATGGCTACACCTTC.

This sequence joins TRBV19 and TRBJ2-2; 10 nucleotides line up with TRBD1. The V gene end was trimmed by 8 bases and the J gene end by 7 bases; junction bases not matched to a gene: 10. The CDR3 length is 15 residues. Per germline, CDR1 LNHDA and CDR2 SQIVND (reference sequence). The CDR3 spells CASLLRQGAVGELFF. The CDR3 DNA sequence: TGTGCCAGTCTATTACGACAGGGGGCAGTCGGGGAGCTGTTTTTT.

The chain employs TRBV7-9 and TRBJ1-1; D is uncertain. The CDR3 contains 13 residues. CDR1 and CDR2 from the germline V gene are SEHNR and FQNEAQ (reference sequence). V gave up 5 bases and J gave up 4 bases, with 11 bases separating them. CDR3 protein: CASSPPSSTEAFF. CDR3 DNA: TGTGCCAGCAGCCCCCCGAGCTCCACTGAAGCTTTCTTT.

This clone was picked up a small number of times. The chain uses TRBV9 and TRBJ1-6; possibly TRBD1 for D (5 bases). V was clipped by 4 bases and J by 7 bases, with 15 bases between them. Per germline, CDR1 SGDLS and CDR2 YYNGEE. The CDR3 spans 15 residues. The CDR3: CASSMGQGKNSPLHF. The CDR3 DNA sequence: TGTGCCAGCAGCATGGGGCAGGGTAAGAATTCACCCCTCCACTTT.

This chain joins TRBV6-1 and TRBJ2-3; 8 positions match TRBD1. In germline, CDR1 is MNHNS, CDR2 SASEGT. After removal of 3 bases from V and 4 bases from J, the junction contained 6 bases not matched to a gene. The CDR3 length is 15 residues. The CDR3 nucleotides read TGTGCCAGCAGTGACCAGGGGGCAGAAGCAGATACGCAGTATTTT. It translates to CASSDQGAEADTQYF.